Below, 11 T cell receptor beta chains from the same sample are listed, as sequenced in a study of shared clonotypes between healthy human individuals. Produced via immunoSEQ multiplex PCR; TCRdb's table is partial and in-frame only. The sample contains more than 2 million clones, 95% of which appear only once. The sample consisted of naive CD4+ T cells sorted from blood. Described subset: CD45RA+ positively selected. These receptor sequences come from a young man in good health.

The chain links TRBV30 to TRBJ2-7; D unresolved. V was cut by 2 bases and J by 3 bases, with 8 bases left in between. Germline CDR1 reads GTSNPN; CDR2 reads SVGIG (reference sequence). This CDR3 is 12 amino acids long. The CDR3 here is CAWSTTLYEQYF. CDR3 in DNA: TGTGCCTGGAGTACAACTCTCTACGAGCAGTACTTC.

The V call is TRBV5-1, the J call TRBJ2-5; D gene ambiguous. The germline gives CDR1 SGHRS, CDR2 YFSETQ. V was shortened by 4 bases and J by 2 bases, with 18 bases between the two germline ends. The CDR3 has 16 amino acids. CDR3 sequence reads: CASSRRPGERQETQYF. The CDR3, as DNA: TGCGCCAGCAGCCGTCGCCCCGGTGAACGGCAAGAGACCCAGTACTTC.

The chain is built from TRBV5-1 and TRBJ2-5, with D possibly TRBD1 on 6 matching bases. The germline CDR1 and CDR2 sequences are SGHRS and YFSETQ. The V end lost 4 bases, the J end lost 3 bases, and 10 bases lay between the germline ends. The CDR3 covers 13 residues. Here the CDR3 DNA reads TGCGCCAGCAGCCACAGGGTCGAAGAGACCCAGTACTTC. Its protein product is CASSHRVEETQYF.

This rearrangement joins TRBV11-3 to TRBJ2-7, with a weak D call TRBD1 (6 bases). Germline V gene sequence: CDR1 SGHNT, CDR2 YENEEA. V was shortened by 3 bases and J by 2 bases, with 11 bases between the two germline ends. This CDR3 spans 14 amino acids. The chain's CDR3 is CASSLGQGTYEQYF. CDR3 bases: TGTGCCAGCAGCTTGGGGCAGGGGACCTACGAGCAGTACTTC.

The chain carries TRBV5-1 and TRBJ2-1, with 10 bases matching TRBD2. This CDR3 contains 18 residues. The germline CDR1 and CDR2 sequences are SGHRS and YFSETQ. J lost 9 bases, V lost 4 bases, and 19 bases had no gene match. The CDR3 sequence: CASSPRVLTAGGPSEQFF. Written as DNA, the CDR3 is TGCGCCAGCAGCCCCCGGGTGTTAACAGCGGGAGGGCCTAGTGAGCAGTTCTTC.

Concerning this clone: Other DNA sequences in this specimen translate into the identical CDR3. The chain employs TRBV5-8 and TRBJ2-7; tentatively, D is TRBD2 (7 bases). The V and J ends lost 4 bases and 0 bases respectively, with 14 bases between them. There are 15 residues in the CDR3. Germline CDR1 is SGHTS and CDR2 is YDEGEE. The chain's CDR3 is CASSLAGGPSYEQYF. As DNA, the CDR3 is TGTGCCAGCAGCCTGGCCGGGGGGCCCTCCTACGAGCAGTACTTC.

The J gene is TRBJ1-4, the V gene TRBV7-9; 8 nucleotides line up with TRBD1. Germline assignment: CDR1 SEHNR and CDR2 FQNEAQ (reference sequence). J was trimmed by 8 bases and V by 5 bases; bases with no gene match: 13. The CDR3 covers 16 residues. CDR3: CASSPKGGQVEEKLFF. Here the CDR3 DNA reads TGTGCCAGCAGCCCGAAGGGGGGACAGGTTGAAGAAAAACTGTTTTTT.

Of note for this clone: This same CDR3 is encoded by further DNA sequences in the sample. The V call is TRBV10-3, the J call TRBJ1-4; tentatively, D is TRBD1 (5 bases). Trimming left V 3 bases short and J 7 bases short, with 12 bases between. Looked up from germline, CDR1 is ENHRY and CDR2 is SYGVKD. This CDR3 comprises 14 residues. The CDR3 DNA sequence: TGTGCCATCAGTGATGGCAGGGTGGGTGAAAAACTGTTTTTT. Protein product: CAISDGRVGEKLFF.

CDR3 region: CASSLLVVGDNEQFF. The CDR3 region has the DNA TGTGCCAGCAGTCTCTTGGTCGTAGGGGACAATGAGCAGTTCTTC. The V and J genes are TRBV6-1 and TRBJ2-1; maybe TRBD1 (5 bases). The V and J ends lost 5 bases and 5 bases respectively, with 16 bases between them. The V gene's germline CDR1 is MNHNS and CDR2 SASEGT. The CDR3 consists of 15 residues.

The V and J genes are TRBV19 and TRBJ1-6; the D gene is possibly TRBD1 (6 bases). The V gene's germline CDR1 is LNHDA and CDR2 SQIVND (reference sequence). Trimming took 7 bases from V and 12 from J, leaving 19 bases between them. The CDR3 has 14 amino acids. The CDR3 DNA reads TGTGCCAGTATGAGGGGCGGGGGGCTTGGACCCCTCCACTTT. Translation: CASMRGGGLGPLHF.

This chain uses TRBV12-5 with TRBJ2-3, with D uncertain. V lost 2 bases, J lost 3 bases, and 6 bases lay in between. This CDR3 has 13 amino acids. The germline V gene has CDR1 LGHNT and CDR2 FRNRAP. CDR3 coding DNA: TGTGCTAGTGGTTTGTATGGGACAGATACGCAGTATTTT. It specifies CASGLYGTDTQYF.